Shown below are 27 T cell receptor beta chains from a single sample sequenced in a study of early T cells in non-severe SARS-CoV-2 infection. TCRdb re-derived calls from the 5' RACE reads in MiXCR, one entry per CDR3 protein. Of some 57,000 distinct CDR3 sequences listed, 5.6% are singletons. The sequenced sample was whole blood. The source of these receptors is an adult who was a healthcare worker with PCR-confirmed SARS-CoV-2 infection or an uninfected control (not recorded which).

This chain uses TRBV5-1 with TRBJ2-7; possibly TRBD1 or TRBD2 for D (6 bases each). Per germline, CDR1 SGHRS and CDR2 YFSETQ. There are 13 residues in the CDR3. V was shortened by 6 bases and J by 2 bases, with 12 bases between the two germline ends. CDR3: CASTRDTAYEQYF. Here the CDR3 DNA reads TGCGCCAGCACGCGGGACACGGCCTACGAGCAGTACTTC.

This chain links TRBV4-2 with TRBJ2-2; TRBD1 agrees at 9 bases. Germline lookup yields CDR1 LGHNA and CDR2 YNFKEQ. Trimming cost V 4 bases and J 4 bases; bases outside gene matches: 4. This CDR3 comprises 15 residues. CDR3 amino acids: CASSRTGVRTGELFF. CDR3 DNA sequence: TGTGCCAGCAGCCGGACAGGGGTACGCACCGGGGAGCTGTTTTTT.

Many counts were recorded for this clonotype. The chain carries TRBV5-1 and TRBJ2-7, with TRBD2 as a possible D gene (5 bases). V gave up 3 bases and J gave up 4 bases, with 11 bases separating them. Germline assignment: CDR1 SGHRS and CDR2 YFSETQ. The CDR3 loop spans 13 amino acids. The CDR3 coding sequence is TGCGCCAGCAGCTACGAGTCGGGGTACGAGCAGTACTTC. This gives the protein CASSYESGYEQYF.

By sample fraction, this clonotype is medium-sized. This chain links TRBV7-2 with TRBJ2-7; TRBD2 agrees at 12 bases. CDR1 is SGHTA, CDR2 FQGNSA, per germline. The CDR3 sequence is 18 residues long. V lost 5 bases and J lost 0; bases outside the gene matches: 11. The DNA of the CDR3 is TGTGCCAGCAGCCTACCGACTAGCGGGGGCCGTAGCTCCTACGAGCAGTACTTC. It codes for CASSLPTSGGRSSYEQYF.

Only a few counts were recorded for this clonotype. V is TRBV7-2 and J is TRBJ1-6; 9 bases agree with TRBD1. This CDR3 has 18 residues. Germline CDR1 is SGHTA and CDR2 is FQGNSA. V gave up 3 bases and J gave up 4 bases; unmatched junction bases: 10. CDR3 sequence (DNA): TGTGCCAGCAGCTTGGGGTTTATGGGGACAGGGTATAATTCACCCCTCCACTTT. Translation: CASSLGFMGTGYNSPLHF.

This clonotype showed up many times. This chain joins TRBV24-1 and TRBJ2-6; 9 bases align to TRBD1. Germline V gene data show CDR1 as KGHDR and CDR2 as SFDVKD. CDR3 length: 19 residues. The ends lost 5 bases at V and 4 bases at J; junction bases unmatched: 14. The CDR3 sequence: CATSVSGTGTAPGANVLTF. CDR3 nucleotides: TGTGCCACCAGTGTCTCTGGGACAGGGACGGCCCCCGGGGCCAACGTCCTGACTTTC.

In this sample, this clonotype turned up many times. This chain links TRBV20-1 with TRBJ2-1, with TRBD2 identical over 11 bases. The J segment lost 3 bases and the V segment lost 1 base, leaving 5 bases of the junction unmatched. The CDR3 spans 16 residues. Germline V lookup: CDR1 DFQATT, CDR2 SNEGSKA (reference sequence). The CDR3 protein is CSARGASGRFYNEQFF. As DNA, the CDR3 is TGCAGTGCTAGAGGAGCTAGCGGGAGGTTCTACAATGAGCAGTTCTTC.

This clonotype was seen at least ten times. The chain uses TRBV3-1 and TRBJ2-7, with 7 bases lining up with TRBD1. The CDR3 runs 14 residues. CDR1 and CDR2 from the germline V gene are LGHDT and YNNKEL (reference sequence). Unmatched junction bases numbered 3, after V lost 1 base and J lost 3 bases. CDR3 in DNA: TGTGCCAGCAGCCAAGGAGGGACAGACTACGAGCAGTACTTC. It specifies CASSQGGTDYEQYF.

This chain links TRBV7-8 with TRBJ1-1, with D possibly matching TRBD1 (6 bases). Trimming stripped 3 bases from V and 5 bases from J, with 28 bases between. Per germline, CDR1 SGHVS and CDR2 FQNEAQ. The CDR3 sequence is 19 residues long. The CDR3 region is CASSFPSFTGTLLWTEAFF. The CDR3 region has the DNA TGTGCCAGCAGCTTCCCTAGTTTTACAGGGACGTTATTATGGACTGAAGCTTTCTTT.

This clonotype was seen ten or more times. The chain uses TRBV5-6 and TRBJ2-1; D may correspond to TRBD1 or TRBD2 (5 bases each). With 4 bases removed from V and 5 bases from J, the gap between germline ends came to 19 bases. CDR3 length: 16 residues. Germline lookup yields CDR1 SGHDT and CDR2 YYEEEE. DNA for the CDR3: TGTGCCAGCAGCAGGCGGGCCCTTGGGGGACACAATGAGCAGTTCTTC. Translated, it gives CASSRRALGGHNEQFF.

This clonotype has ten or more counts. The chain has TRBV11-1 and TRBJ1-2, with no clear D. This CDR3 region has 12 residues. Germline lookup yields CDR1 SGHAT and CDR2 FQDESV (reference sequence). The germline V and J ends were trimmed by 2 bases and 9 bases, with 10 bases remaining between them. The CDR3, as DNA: TGTGCCAGCAGCTTAAATTCGGCGAGCTACACCTTC. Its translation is CASSLNSASYTF.

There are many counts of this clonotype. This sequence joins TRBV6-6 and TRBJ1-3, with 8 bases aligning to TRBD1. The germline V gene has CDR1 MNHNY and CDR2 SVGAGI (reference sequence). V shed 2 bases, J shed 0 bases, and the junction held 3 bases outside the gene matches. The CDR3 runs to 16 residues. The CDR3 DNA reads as TGTGCCAGCAGTTACCCGACAGGGGTCTCTGGAAACACCATATATTTT. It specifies CASSYPTGVSGNTIYF.

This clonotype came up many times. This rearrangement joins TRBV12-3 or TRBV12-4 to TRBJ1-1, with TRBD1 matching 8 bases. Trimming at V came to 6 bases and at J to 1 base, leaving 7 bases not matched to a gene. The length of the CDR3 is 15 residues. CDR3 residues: CASRVDGTGNTEAFF. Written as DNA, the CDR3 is TGTGCCAGCAGGGTGGACGGGACAGGGAACACTGAAGCTTTCTTT.

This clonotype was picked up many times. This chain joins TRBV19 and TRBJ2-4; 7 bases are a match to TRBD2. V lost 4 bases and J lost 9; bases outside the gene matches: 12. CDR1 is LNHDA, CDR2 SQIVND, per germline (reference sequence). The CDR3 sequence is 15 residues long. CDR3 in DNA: TGTGCCAGTAGTACAAGACTCGGGACTAATGTCATTCAGTACTTC. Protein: CASSTRLGTNVIQYF.

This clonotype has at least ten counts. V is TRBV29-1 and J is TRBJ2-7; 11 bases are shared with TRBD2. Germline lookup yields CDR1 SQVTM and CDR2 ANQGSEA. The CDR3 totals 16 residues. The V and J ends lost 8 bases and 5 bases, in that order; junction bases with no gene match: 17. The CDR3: CSTSSETSGTVDEQYF. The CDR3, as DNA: TGCAGCACATCTTCTGAGACTAGCGGGACAGTCGACGAGCAGTACTTC.

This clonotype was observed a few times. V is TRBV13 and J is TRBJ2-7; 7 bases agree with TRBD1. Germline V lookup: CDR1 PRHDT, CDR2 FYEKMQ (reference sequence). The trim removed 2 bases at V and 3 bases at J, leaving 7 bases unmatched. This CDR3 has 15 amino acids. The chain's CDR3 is CASSLQTGPGYEQYF. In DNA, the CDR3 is TGTGCCAGCAGCTTACAGACAGGGCCGGGCTACGAGCAGTACTTC.

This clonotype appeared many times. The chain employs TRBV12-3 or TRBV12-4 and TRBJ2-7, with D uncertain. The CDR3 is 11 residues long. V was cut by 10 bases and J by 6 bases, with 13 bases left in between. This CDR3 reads CATSKGLEQYF. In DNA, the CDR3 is TGTGCCACCTCCAAAGGGCTCGAGCAGTACTTC.

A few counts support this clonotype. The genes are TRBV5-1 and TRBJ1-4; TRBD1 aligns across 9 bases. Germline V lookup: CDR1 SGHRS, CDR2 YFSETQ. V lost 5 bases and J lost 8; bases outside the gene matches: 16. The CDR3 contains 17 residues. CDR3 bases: TGCGCCAGCAGGTCCGGGACAGGGTCCCTCTTAAGGGAAAAACTGTTTTTT. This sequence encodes CASRSGTGSLLREKLFF.

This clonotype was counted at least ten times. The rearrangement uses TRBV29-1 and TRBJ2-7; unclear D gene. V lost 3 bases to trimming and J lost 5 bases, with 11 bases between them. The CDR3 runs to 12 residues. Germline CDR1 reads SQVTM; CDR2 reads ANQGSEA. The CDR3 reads CSVDGPADEQYF. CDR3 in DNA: TGCAGCGTTGACGGACCCGCGGACGAGCAGTACTTC.

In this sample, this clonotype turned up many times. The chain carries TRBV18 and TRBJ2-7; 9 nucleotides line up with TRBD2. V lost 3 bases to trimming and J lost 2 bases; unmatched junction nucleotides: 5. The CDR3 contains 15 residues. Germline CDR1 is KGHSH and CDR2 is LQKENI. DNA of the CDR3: TGTGCCAGCTCACCCTATAGCGGGAGAGCCTACGAGCAGTACTTC. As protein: CASSPYSGRAYEQYF.

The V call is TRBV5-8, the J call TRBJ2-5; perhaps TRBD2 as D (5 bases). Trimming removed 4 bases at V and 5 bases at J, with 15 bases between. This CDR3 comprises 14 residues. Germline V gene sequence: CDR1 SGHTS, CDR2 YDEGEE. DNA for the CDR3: TGTGCCAGCAGCAAGCTTTCGGGCGGGGAGACCCAGTACTTC. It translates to CASSKLSGGETQYF.

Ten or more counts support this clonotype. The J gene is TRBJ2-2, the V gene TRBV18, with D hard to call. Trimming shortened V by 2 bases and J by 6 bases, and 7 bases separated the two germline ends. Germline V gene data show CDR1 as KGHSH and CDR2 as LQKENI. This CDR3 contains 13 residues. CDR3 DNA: TGTGCCAGCTCACCAGGGAAGCCCGGGGAGCTGTTTTTT. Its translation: CASSPGKPGELFF.

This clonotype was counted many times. In DNA, the CDR3 is TGCAGTGCTCTGGGGCAGGTGAACACTGAAGCTTTCTTT. It specifies CSALGQVNTEAFF. The J gene is TRBJ1-1, the V gene TRBV20-1; perhaps TRBD1 as D (5 bases). V lost 5 bases and J 0 bases, leaving 10 bases between the germline ends. The CDR3 covers 13 residues. Germline CDR1 DFQATT, CDR2 SNEGSKA (reference sequence).

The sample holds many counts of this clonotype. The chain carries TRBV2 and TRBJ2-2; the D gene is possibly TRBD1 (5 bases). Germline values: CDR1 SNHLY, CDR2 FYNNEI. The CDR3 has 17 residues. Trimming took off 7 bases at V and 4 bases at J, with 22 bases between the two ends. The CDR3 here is CASTELSPRTRTGELFF. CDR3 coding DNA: TGTGCCAGCACCGAATTGTCCCCCCGGACACGCACCGGGGAGCTGTTTTTT.

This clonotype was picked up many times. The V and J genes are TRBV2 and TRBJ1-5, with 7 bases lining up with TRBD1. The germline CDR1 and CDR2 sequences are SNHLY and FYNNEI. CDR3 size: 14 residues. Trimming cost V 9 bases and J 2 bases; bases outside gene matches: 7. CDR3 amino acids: CASQGGRGNQPQHF. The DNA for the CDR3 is TGTGCCAGTCAGGGGGGACGAGGCAATCAGCCCCAGCATTTT.

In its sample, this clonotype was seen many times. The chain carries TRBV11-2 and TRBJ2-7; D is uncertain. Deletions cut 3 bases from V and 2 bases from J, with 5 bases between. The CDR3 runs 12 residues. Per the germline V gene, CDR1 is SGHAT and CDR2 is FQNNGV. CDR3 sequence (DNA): TGTGCCAGCAGCTTGGGGACCTACGAGCAGTACTTC. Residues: CASSLGTYEQYF.

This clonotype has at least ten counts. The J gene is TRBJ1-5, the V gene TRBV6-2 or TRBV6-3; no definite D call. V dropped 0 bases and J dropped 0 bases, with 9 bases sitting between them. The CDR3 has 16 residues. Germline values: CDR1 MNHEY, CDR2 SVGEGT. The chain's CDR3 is CASSYSRPNSNQPQHF. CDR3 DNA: TGTGCCAGCAGTTACTCAAGGCCTAATAGCAATCAGCCCCAGCATTTT.